The rows below give T cell receptor beta chains drawn from one sample of a study of CD8+CD57+ T cells in acquired aplastic anemia. TCRdb re-called the reads with MiXCR, one entry per CDR3 protein. The table includes around 150,000 distinct CDR3 sequences, around two fifths detected once. The sequencing input was sorted CD4+, CD8+, or CD8+CD57+ T cells (not recorded which) from PBMCs. Source of these receptors: a human donor in good health, serving as a control. Each CDR3 is given with its conserved first and last residue. A D gene is named only where the DNA matches it firmly. A row's size may be missing; if present it is once, few, many or a size class.

>13|.|TRBJ1-6|TRBV5-1|.
CASSLGIDSPLHF
TGCGCCAGCAGCTTGGGTATCGATTCACCCCTCCACTTT
>11|few|TRBJ2-7|TRBV10-3|.
CAISDLYEQYF
TGTGCCATCAGTGATCTTTACGAGCAGTACTTC
>14|few|TRBJ1-6|TRBV29-1|.
CSVVRRAYNSPLHF
TGCAGCGTTGTACGTAGGGCCTATAATTCACCCCTCCACTTT
>13|many|TRBJ2-2|TRBV3-1|.
CATTRPNTGELFF
TGTGCCACGACTAGACCGAACACCGGGGAGCTGTTTTTT
>14|many|TRBJ1-2|TRBV4-1|.
CASSQTSANYGYTF
TGCGCCAGCAGCCAAACATCCGCTAACTATGGCTACACCTTC
>12|many|TRBJ2-2|TRBV6-6|.
CASSYVNGELFF
TGTGCCAGCAGTTACGTGAACGGGGAGCTGTTTTTT
>13|many|TRBJ1-2|TRBV6-5|.
CASSYTPSNGYTF
TGTGCCAGCAGTTACACACCGTCGAATGGCTACACCTTC
>14|many|TRBJ1-2|TRBV19|.
CASSPEAGNYGYTF
TGTGCCAGTAGTCCCGAGGCAGGGAACTATGGCTACACCTTC
>15|.|TRBJ1-5|TRBV15|TRBD1
CSTSIGTGRGQPQHF
TGTTCCACCAGCATTGGGACAGGGAGGGGTCAGCCCCAGCATTTT
>14|many|TRBJ2-5|TRBV19|.
CASQIANRQETQYF
TGTGCCAGTCAAATAGCGAATCGCCAAGAGACCCAGTACTTC
>12|many|TRBJ1-5|TRBV20-1|.
CSAGRIGEPQHF
TGCAGTGCCGGACGGATAGGGGAGCCCCAGCATTTT
>12|many|TRBJ2-1|TRBV18|.
CASSRRDREQFF
TGTGCCAGCTCACGCAGGGACCGTGAGCAGTTCTTC
>13|many|TRBJ1-1|TRBV2|.
CASSERGQGEAFF
TGTGCCAGCAGTGAACGGGGGCAAGGTGAAGCTTTCTTT
>13|many|TRBJ1-1|TRBV11-3|.
CASSFAQNTEAFF
TGTGCCAGCAGCTTTGCACAGAACACTGAAGCTTTCTTT
>18|many|TRBJ1-4|TRBV2|.
CASRARTFLISTNEKLFF
TGTGCCAGCAGGGCACGGACCTTCTTGATCTCAACTAATGAAAAACTGTTTTTT
>15|.|TRBJ2-1|TRBV2|.
CASRPTTTAYNEQFF
TGTGCCAGCAGGCCGACAACAACCGCCTACAATGAGCAGTTCTTC
>14|.|TRBJ1-2|TRBV29-1|.
CSVEDPPWNYGYTF
TGCAGCGTTGAAGATCCACCCTGGAACTATGGCTACACCTTC
>16|.|TRBJ2-3|TRBV7-2|TRBD1
CASSLAGTGSADTQYF
TGTGCCAGCAGCTTAGCTGGGACAGGGAGCGCAGATACGCAGTATTTT
>14|many|TRBJ1-2|TRBV6-1|.
CASSTFGLYGYITF
TGTGCCAGCAGTACTTTCGGATTGTATGGCTACATCACCTTC
>15|.|TRBJ2-7|TRBV2|TRBD2
CASSLNSGGAYEQYF
TGTGCCAGCAGTTTAAATAGCGGGGGGGCCTACGAGCAGTACTTC
>14|many|TRBJ2-3|TRBV20-1|.
CSARPLSSTDTQYF
TGCAGTGCTAGGCCGCTGAGTAGCACAGATACGCAGTATTTT
>11|.|TRBJ2-2|TRBV9|TRBD2
CASSIGLAGSF
TGTGCCAGCAGCATAGGACTAGCGGGAAGTTTT
>13|.|TRBJ2-7|TRBV7-6|.
CASSADLGFEQYF
TGTGCCAGCAGCGCGGATTTGGGGTTCGAGCAGTACTTC
>14|.|TRBJ1-4|TRBV5-6|TRBD1
CASGRQGMNEKLFF
TGTGCCAGCGGGAGACAGGGGATGAATGAAAAACTGTTTTTT
>12|few|TRBJ2-5|TRBV19|.
CASSGAWETQYF
TGTGCCAGTAGTGGGGCGTGGGAGACCCAGTACTTC
>14|many|TRBJ2-1|TRBV4-2|TRBD1
CASGHGTEYSEQFF
TGTGCCAGCGGCCACGGGACAGAGTACAGTGAGCAGTTCTTC
>13|.|TRBJ1-2|TRBV10-3|.
CAIRLNSKGPHTF
TGTGCCATCAGACTGAACAGCAAAGGGCCTCACACCTTC
>15|many|TRBJ1-5|TRBV19|.
CASSRGGGSNQPQHF
TGTGCCAGTAGTAGGGGAGGGGGTAGCAATCAGCCCCAGCATTTT
>14|many|TRBJ2-7|TRBV12-3/TRBV12-4|TRBD1
CASRRQGSSYEQYF
TGTGCCAGCAGGCGACAGGGGAGCTCCTACGAGCAGTACTTC
>15|many|TRBJ1-1|TRBV2|TRBD1
CASRQTGQVVTEAFF
TGTGCCAGCCGTCAAACCGGACAGGTCGTAACTGAAGCTTTCTTT
>20|many|TRBJ1-2|TRBV12-3/TRBV12-4|.
CASSQNVGGGRGRLGYGYTF
TGTGCCAGCAGTCAGAACGTGGGGGGGGGCAGAGGACGACTAGGATATGGCTACACCTTC
>12|many|TRBJ2-3|TRBV15|.
CATSRYREAQYF
TGTGCCACCAGCAGATACAGGGAAGCGCAGTATTTT
>15|.|TRBJ2-5|TRBV20-1|TRBD2
CSARAYGGAGETQYF
TGCAGTGCTAGAGCTTACGGGGGGGCAGGAGAGACCCAGTACTTC
>13|.|TRBJ1-2|TRBV25-1|.
CASSLETAEGYTF
TGTGCCAGCAGTCTCGAGACAGCTGAAGGCTACACCTTC
>12|many|TRBJ1-1|TRBV2|.
CASRELSTEAFF
TGTGCCAGCAGAGAGCTCAGCACTGAAGCTTTCTTT
>14|.|TRBJ1-1|TRBV19|.
CASSPGRRNTEAFF
TGTGCCAGTAGCCCAGGTAGAAGGAACACTGAAGCTTTCTTT
>15|many|TRBJ1-5|TRBV5-8|TRBD1
CASSEGQGRPQPQHF
TGTGCCAGCAGCGAAGGACAGGGAAGGCCTCAGCCCCAGCATTTT
>11|many|TRBJ2-5|TRBV4-2|.
CASSHQETQYF
TGTGCCAGCAGCCACCAAGAGACCCAGTACTTC
>13|many|TRBJ1-2|TRBV3-1|.
CASSQRDTYGYTF
TGTGCCAGCAGCCAGAGGGACACCTATGGCTACACCTTC
>13|many|TRBJ2-3|TRBV20-1|.
CSARRLGSDTQYF
TGCAGTGCTAGACGACTAGGTTCAGATACGCAGTATTTT
>16|many|TRBJ2-3|TRBV6-1|TRBD2
CASSDMGTSGGDTQYF
TGTGCCAGCAGTGATATGGGGACTAGCGGGGGGGATACGCAGTATTTT
>11|once|TRBJ2-1|TRBV20-1|.
CTCSQGDKQFF
TGCACTTGTAGCCAGGGCGATAAGCAGTTCTTC
>16|.|TRBJ2-5|TRBV11-1|.
CASSPLSTNDVGTQYF
TGTGCCAGCAGCCCCCTCTCTACTAACGATGTTGGGACCCAGTACTTC
>15|.|TRBJ1-6|TRBV5-6|.
CASSLGDRPYSPLHF
TGTGCCAGCAGCTTGGGAGACAGGCCCTATTCACCCCTCCACTTT
>13|.|TRBJ2-7|TRBV15|.
CATAHTPNYEQYF
TGTGCCACCGCACACACCCCGAACTACGAGCAGTACTTC
>14|many|TRBJ1-2|TRBV3-1|.
CASSQAGDNYGYTF
TGTGCCAGCAGCCAAGCAGGGGATAACTATGGCTACACCTTC
>14|many|TRBJ2-1|TRBV24-1|.
CATKPGPVSNEQFF
TGTGCCACAAAACCGGGACCCGTCTCCAATGAGCAGTTCTTC
>15|.|TRBJ2-5|TRBV18|.
CASSPPTGYQETQYF
TGTGCCAGCTCACCTCCGACGGGGTACCAAGAGACCCAGTACTTC
>13|once|TRBJ1-2|TRBV20-1|TRBD1
CSARKGTGYGYTF
TGCAGTGCTAGAAAAGGGACAGGATATGGCTACACCTTC
>15|.|TRBJ2-5|TRBV12-3/TRBV12-4|TRBD2
CASSSRGGRSETQYF
TGTGCCAGCAGCTCCCGGGGGGGCCGGTCTGAGACCCAGTACTTC
>14|many|TRBJ1-2|TRBV18|TRBD1
CASSRGTGNYGYTF
TGTGCCAGCTCACGAGGGACAGGGAACTATGGCTACACCTTC
>14|many|TRBJ1-5|TRBV5-1|.
CASSLRGGNQPQHF
TGCGCCAGCAGCTTGAGGGGCGGCAATCAGCCCCAGCATTTT
>15|many|TRBJ1-1|TRBV19|.
CASSFDGTVNTEAFF
TGTGCCAGTAGTTTCGACGGGACGGTGAACACTGAAGCTTTCTTT
>15|many|TRBJ1-1|TRBV7-6|.
CASSLDAGVNTEAFF
TGTGCCAGCAGCTTAGATGCCGGGGTGAACACTGAAGCTTTCTTT
>15|once|TRBJ1-2|TRBV5-5|.
CASSPVWGPNYGYTF
TGTGCCAGCAGCCCGGTCTGGGGCCCTAACTATGGCTACACCTTC
>13|many|TRBJ1-5|TRBV30|.
CAWTTRRDQPQHF
TGTGCCTGGACGACACGGAGAGATCAGCCCCAGCATTTT
>13|many|TRBJ1-2|TRBV2|.
CARLPSVGPLYTF
TGTGCCAGATTACCTTCTGTTGGCCCACTCTACACCTTC
>19|many|TRBJ1-1|TRBV5-1|TRBD1
CASSHLTPGQGASIRRAFF
TGCGCCAGCAGCCATCTCACCCCGGGACAGGGGGCGAGTATAAGGAGAGCTTTCTTT